This T cell receptor (beta chain) was identified during a study of T-cell memory formation after mild COVID-19 (dated by TCRdb to 2020 to 2023). Describing the broader study: TCR sequence clusters from the two donors were largely donor specific. The cohort comprised two young, previously healthy adult volunteers, one female and one male. T-cell clones expanding and contracting after mild COVID-19 in a couple of donors were tracked by longitudinal TCRalpha and TCRbeta repertoire sequencing.

The V end gives up 6 bases and the J end 4 bases, leaving 5 bases in the junction not matched to a gene. There are 15 amino acids in the CDR3, from cysteine to valine inclusive. The sequence is cut down to CDR3 DNA, 45 bases in frame from base 1. The germline V gene gives CDR1 as MNHEY and CDR2 as SVGEGT. Overall results and qualifications from the work: Clones that contracted from day 15 to 85 showed balanced CD4/CD8 phenotypes, whereas a second wave of clones that expanded from day 15 to 37 leaned towards CD4+. Some responding clones were detected in pre-infection memory, which suggested that pre-existing cross-reactive memory T cells had joined the SARS-CoV-2 response. Contracting CD4+ clones appeared mostly in the CM and EM memory subsets, whereas CD8+ clones were enriched in EMRA. The second-wave clones that peaked on day 37 were not confirmed to be SARS-CoV-2 specific. The study included only a couple of mild cases, and larger cohorts that include severe cases with pre-infection samples were judged to be necessary.

Ficoll-Paque density gradient centrifugation was used to isolate PBMCs. Sequencing was performed on an Illumina NovaSeq 6000. cDNA libraries for TCRalpha and TCRbeta were prepared by 5'RACE using constant-segment primers, with sample barcodes and unique molecular identifiers added. Trizol reagent was used to extract RNA from every sample. Library amplification was performed in two PCR steps, and a second sample barcode and Illumina TruSeq adapters were introduced in the second step. Sequencing of libraries was performed on an Illumina NovaSeq with 2 x 150 bp paired-end reads. As for the authors' bioinformatics: Reads were demultiplexed and collapsed into UMI-guided consensus sequences with migec v1.2.7. Using mixcr v2.1.11, UMI consensuses were aligned to TRA and TRB V and J templates and then assembled into clonotypes. Clonotypes were classified as expanded or contracted when called significant by both edgeR and NoisET, with noise models trained on biological replicates. For edgeR calls, the cutoffs were a false discovery rate-adjusted p below 0.01 and a log2 fold-change threshold of 1. PCA with hierarchical clustering of max-normalized trajectories of the 1000 most abundant clonotypes was used as exploratory dynamics analysis. Each responding clone was given a CD4 or CD8 phenotype based on the CD4+ and CD8+ repertoires, which had been sequenced separately. TCRdb applied fastp at Q25 and MiXCR to the public reads, then kept only in-frame beta chains. Each entry is one CDR3 protein sequence, shown with its most common DNA and genes. TCRdb's processing, not the study's, gives the V and J calls here. This sample lists about 270,000 distinct CDR3 sequences; about a sixth were detected once. The top ten clones comprise roughly 25% of the sample.

This clonotype was seen only a few times. Its antigen target is currently unknown. No base qualities exist here, and no much larger clone lies one base off it. Rearrangement joined TRBV6-2 or TRBV6-3 to TRBJ2-7, with TRBD2 matching 14 junction bases. The TCR comes from a man between 18 and 29 years old who had mild COVID-19 (a few samples of this study predate the infection). The sample titles of this study are shuffled in the database, so cell type and time point are left out; the donor was told from shared clones. Sample: PBMCs or a T cell subset sorted from them (not recorded which). The CDR3: CASSSGLAGGYEQYV. The DNA sequence is given as TGTGCCAGCAGCTCCGGACTAGCGGGGGGATACGAGCAGTACGTC.